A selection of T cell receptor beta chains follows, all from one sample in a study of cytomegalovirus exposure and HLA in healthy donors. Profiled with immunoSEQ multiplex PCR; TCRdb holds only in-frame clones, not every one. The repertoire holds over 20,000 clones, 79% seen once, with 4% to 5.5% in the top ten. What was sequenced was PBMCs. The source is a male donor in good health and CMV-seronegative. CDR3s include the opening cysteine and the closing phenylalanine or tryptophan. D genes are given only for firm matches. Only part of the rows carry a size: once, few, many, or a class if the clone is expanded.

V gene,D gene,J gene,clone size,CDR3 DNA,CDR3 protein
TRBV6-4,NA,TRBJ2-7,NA,TGTGCCACCCGAATAAGAGCGGACAGCTCCTACGAGCAGTACTTC,CATRIRADSSYEQYF
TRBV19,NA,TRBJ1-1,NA,TGTGCCAGTATCCTCAGGGAGGGCACTGAAGCTTTCTTT,CASILREGTEAFF
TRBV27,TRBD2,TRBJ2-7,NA,TGTGCCAGCGGGAGACTAGCGGGAGGCTTGTACGAGCAGTACTTC,CASGRLAGGLYEQYF
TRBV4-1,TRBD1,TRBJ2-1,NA,TGCGCCAGCAGCCTTCTGGGGACAGGGGCGAATGAGCAGTTCTTC,CASSLLGTGANEQFF
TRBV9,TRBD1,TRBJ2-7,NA,TGTGCCAGCACCTCCAAAGGGACAGCCGTCTCCTACGAGCAGTACTTC,CASTSKGTAVSYEQYF
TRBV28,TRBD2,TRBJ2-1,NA,TGTGCCAGCACCGCCCCGGGGCTAGCGGGAACACCCAAGCAGTTCTTC,CASTAPGLAGTPKQFF
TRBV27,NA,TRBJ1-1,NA,TGTGCCAGCAGTCCTAAGATGGTGCGTCCCGAGAACACTGAAGCTTTCTTT,CASSPKMVRPENTEAFF
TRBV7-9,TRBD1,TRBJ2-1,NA,TGTGCCAGCAAACAGGGGGCCTACAATGAGCAGTTCTTC,CASKQGAYNEQFF
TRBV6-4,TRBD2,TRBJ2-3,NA,TGTGCCAGCAGTGAAGGCGGGGGGGCAGATACGCAGTATTTT,CASSEGGGADTQYF
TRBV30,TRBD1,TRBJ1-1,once,TGTGCCTGGGAATCCGGGACAGGTGCACGGGATGAAGCTTTCTTT,CAWESGTGARDEAFF
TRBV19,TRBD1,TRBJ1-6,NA,TGTGCCAGTAGTAGACAGGGCGGTGATTCACCCCTCCACTTT,CASSRQGGDSPLHF
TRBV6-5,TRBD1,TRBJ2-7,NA,TGTGCCAGCAGGGACAGGGGTTGGTACGAGCAGTACTTC,CASRDRGWYEQYF
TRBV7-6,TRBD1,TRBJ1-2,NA,TGTGCCAGCAGCTTAGCGAAGGGACAGATTATCTTC,CASSLAKGQIIF
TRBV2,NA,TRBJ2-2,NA,TGTGCCAGCAGTGACCCAGCGAACACCGGGGAGCTGTTTTTT,CASSDPANTGELFF
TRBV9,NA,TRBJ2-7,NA,TGTGCCAGCTCCGGGGATCACTACGAGCAGTACTTC,CASSGDHYEQYF
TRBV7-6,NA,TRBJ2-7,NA,TGTGCCAGCAGCTTAGGGGGAACTAGCTCCTACGAGCAGTACTTC,CASSLGGTSSYEQYF
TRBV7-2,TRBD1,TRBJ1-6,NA,TGTGCCAGCAGCTTGGGACAGGTTGGGGATTCACCCCTCCACTTT,CASSLGQVGDSPLHF
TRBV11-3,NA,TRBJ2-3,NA,TGTGCCAGCAGCTTATACGGGAACCTTGGGGGCACAGATACGCAGTATTTT,CASSLYGNLGGTDTQYF
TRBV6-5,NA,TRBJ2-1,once,TGTGCCAGCAGACGCCCTCAGGGGGGCAGTGAGCAGTTCTTC,CASRRPQGGSEQFF
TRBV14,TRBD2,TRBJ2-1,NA,TGTGCCAGCAGCCAAGTACTAGCGGGGAACAATGAGCAGTTCTTC,CASSQVLAGNNEQFF
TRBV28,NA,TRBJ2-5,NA,TGTGCCAGCAGCCTATGGGGGACATCCCGGCAAGAGACCCAGTACTTC,CASSLWGTSRQETQYF
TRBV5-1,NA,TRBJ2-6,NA,TGCGCCAGCAGCCTAAGGGGGGGCTCTGGGGCCAACGTCCTGACTTTC,CASSLRGGSGANVLTF
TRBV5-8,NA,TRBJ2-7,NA,TGTGCCAGCAGCTTGAGGCAGGGAGGTGGGTTCTACGAGCAGTACTTC,CASSLRQGGGFYEQYF
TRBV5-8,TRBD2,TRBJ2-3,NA,TGTGCCAGCAGCCTTTGGACTAGCGGTTATACAGATACGCAGTATTTT,CASSLWTSGYTDTQYF
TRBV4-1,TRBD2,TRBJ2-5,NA,TGCGCCAGCAGCCAAGATTGGGGGCCGGGACTAGCGGTTCAAGAGACCCAGTACTTC,CASSQDWGPGLAVQETQYF
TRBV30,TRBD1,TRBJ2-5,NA,TGTGCCTGGGGACAGGTGAAAGAGACCCAGTACTTC,CAWGQVKETQYF
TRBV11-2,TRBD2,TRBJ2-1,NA,TGTGCCAGCAGCCCAACGAGTACTAGCGGGAGCTATGAGCAGTTCTTC,CASSPTSTSGSYEQFF
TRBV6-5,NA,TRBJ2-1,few,TGTGCCAGCGGAGGCGGCAATGAGCAGTTCTTC,CASGGGNEQFF
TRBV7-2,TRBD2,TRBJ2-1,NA,TGTGCCAGCGAAAGCGGGGGGGCCTACAATGAGCAGTTCTTC,CASESGGAYNEQFF
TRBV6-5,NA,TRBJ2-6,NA,TGTGCCAGCAGTTTACAGTCCTCTGGGGCCAACGTCCTGACTTTC,CASSLQSSGANVLTF
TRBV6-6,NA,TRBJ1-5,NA,TGTGCCAGCAGTTCCCACGTGGCCGGGAACAATCAGCCCCAGCATTTT,CASSSHVAGNNQPQHF
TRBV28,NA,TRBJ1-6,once,TGTGCCAGCAGTTTCGCGGTCTCCTATAATTCACCCCTCCACTTT,CASSFAVSYNSPLHF
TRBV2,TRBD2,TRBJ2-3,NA,TGTGCCAGCAGTGCCCTTAGCGGGCCTAGCACAGATACGCAGTATTTT,CASSALSGPSTDTQYF
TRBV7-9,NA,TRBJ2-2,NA,TGTGCCAGCAGCTTATTAGGCCTTAGAGGTTCGAACACCGGGGAGCTGTTTTTT,CASSLLGLRGSNTGELFF
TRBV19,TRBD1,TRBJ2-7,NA,TGTGCCAGTAGTGGAGGGACAGGGCCCTACGAGCAGTACTTC,CASSGGTGPYEQYF
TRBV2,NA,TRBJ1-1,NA,TGTGCCAGCAGTGAAATGGCCTCAGCTGAAGCTTTCTTT,CASSEMASAEAFF
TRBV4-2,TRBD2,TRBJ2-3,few,TGTGCCAGCAGCCAAGATCTAGCGGGGGGGCCCGATACGCAGTATTTT,CASSQDLAGGPDTQYF
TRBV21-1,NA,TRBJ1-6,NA,TGTGCCAGCAGCAATCGGCATCCTCCCAGGTATAATTCACCCCTCCACTTT,CASSNRHPPRYNSPLHF
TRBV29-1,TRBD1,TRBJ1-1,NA,TGCAGCGCTGGGACAGGGAACACTGAAGCTTTCTTT,CSAGTGNTEAFF
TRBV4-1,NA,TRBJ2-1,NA,TGCGCCAGCACCCTCGGGGGGCCCCGCTCCTACAATGAGCAGTTCTTC,CASTLGGPRSYNEQFF
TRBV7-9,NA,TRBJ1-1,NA,TGTTCCAGCAGCTTATTAAACACTGAAGCTTTCTTT,CSSSLLNTEAFF
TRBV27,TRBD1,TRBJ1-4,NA,TGTGCCAGCAGCCTACGGGACAGGCCCGAAAAACTGTTTTTT,CASSLRDRPEKLFF
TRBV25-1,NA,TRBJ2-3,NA,TGTGCCAGTGGTAGGGCGGGGCACATTACAGATACGCAGTATTTT,CASGRAGHITDTQYF
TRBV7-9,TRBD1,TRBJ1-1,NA,TGTGCCAGCAGCGGAACAGGGGCTGGGGAAGCTTTCTTT,CASSGTGAGEAFF
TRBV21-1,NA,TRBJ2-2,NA,TGTGCCAGCATCTACCGGGGCCAGGGGGTCTCCGGGGAGCTGTTTTTT,CASIYRGQGVSGELFF
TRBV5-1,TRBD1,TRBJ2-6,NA,TGCGCCAGCAGCCCTACAGGGGCCGGCCCCGTCCTGACTTTC,CASSPTGAGPVLTF
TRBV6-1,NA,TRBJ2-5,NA,TGTGCCAGCAGTGAAAGTTGGGCCAGGGGAGAGACCCAGTACTTC,CASSESWARGETQYF
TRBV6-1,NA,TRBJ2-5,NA,TGTGCCAGCAGTGGAGGTCGAGGTATCAAGCGGAGGGCCCAGACCCAGTACTTC,CASSGGRGIKRRAQTQYF
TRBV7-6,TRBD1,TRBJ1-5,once,TGTGCCAGCAGCTCCGGGACAGGGGGGAGTCAGCCCCAGCATTTT,CASSSGTGGSQPQHF
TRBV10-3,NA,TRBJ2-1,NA,TGTGCCATCCGGGACTTACACTACAATGAGCAGTTCTTC,CAIRDLHYNEQFF
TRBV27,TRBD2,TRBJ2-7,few,TGTGCCAGCAGTCCGGGAGGGCCCTCCTACGAGCAGTACTTC,CASSPGGPSYEQYF
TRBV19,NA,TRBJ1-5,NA,TGTGCCAGTAACAGGGATAGCAATCAGCCCCAGCATTTT,CASNRDSNQPQHF
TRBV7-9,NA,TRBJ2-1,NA,TGTGCCAGCAGCTTAGAAAGGGGTTACAATGAGCAGTTCTTC,CASSLERGYNEQFF
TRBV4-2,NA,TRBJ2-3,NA,TGTGCCAGCAGCCAAGACGCAGATTACACAGATACGCAGTATTTT,CASSQDADYTDTQYF
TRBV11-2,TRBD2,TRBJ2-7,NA,TGTGCCAGCAGCAGTTGGACTAGCGGGTTTAGCTCCTACGAGCAGTACTTC,CASSSWTSGFSSYEQYF
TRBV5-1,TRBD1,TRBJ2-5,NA,TGCGCCAGCAGTTCCGGACAGGGGGCCGTACCTGAAGAGACCCAGTACTTC,CASSSGQGAVPEETQYF
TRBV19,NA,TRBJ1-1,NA,TGTGCCAGTAGTATACGGGGGAACACTGAAGCTTTCTTT,CASSIRGNTEAFF
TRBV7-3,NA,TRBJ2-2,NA,TGTGCCAGCAGCTTGAGCGGGAACACCGGGGAGCTGTTTTTT,CASSLSGNTGELFF
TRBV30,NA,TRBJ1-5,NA,TGTGCCTGGAGTCCAAATCTGGGGGGGTATCAGCCCCAGCATTTT,CAWSPNLGGYQPQHF